This T cell receptor (beta chain) was recorded in a study of T cell responses to AZD1222 COVID-19 vaccine. A note on this clone: The antigen is not known.

V dropped 0 bases and J dropped 0 bases, with 12 bases sitting between them. Looked up from germline, CDR1 is MGHRA and CDR2 is YSYEKL. The CDR3 is 16 residues long. Study-wide results and limits: The CD4 TCRs associated with vaccination extended across spike and predominated at 160-218 and 743-854.

Clones were read by immunoSEQ multiplex PCR, and TCRdb kept only the in-frame ones, dropping some. Of 100,000 to 120,000 clones in the sample, 88% are singletons; the top ten hold 2% to 3%. This sequence was found in an adult in good health. V gene TRBV4-1 combines with J gene TRBJ2-7, with D maybe TRBD1 (6 bases). The source material was peripheral blood, sampled on day 0 of AZD1222 vaccination. CDR3 sequence (DNA): TGCGCCAGCAGCCAAGAAGGGGGAGCCCTCTCCTACGAGCAGTACTTC. This translates into CASSQEGGALSYEQYF.